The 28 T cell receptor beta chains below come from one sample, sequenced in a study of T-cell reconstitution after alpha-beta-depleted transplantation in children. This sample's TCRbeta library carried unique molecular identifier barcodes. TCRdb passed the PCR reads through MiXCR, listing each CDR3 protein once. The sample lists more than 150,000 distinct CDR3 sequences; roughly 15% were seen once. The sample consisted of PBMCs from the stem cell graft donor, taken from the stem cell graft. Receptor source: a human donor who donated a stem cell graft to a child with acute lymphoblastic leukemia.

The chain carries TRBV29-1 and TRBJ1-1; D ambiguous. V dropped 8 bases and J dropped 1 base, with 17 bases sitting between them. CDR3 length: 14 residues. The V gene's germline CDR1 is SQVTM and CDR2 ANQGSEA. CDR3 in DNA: TGCAGCTCCCCGGACCCCACGGGGAACACTGAAGCTTTCTTT. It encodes CSSPDPTGNTEAFF.

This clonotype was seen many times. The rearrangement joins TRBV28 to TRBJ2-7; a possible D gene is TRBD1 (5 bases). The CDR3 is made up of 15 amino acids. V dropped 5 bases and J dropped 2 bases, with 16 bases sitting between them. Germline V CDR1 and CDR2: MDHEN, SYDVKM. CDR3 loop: CASSPPRQRPYEQYF. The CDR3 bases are TGTGCCAGCAGTCCCCCCCGACAGCGCCCCTACGAGCAGTACTTC.

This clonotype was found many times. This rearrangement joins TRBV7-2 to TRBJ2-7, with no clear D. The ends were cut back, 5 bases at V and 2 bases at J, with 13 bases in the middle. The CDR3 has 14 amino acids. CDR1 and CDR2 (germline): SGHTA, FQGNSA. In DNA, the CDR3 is TGTGCCAGCAGCGCCAGCAGTGGGGCCTACGAGCAGTACTTC. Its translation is CASSASSGAYEQYF.

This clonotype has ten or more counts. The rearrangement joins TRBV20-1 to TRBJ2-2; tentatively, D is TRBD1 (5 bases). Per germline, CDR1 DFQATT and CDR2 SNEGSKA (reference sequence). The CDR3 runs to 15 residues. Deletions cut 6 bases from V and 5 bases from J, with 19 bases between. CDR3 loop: CSATQTALGTGELFF. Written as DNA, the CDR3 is TGCAGTGCGACCCAGACAGCGCTGGGTACCGGGGAGCTGTTTTTT.

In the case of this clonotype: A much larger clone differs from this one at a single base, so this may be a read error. The CDR3 DNA sequence: TGTGCCAGCAGAGGAGAACGCTCGGGAGTCGGCGCATATGACCAGTTCTTC. It codes for CASRGERSGVGAYDQFF. The rearrangement joins TRBV6-1 to TRBJ2-1, with D perhaps matching TRBD2 (6 bases). The CDR3 has 17 residues. Germline CDR1 reads MNHNS; CDR2 reads SASEGT.

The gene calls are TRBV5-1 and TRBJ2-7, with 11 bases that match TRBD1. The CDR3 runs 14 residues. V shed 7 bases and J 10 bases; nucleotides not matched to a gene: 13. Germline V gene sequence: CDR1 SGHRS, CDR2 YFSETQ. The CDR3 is CASGPGQGELLQYF. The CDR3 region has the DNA TGCGCCAGCGGTCCGGGACAGGGGGAACTTCTACAGTACTTC. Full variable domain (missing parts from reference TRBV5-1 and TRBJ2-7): KAGVTQTPRYLIKTRGQQVTLSCSPISGHRSVSWYQQTPGQGLQFLFEYFSETQRNKGNFPGRFSGRQFSNSRSEMNVSTLELGDSALYLCASGPGQGELLQYFGPGTRLTVT.

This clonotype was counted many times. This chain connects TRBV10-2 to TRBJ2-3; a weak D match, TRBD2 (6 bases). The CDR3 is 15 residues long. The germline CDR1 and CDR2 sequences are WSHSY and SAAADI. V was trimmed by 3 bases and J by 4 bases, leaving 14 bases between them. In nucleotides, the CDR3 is TGCGCCAGCAGTGATAGAAGCGGGTGGGCAGATACGCAGTATTTT. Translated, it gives CASSDRSGWADTQYF.

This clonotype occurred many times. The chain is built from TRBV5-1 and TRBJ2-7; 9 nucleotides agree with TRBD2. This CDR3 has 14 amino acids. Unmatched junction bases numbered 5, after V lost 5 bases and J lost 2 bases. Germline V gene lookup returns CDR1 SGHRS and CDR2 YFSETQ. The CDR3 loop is CASRSSGDTYEQYF. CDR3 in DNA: TGCGCCAGCAGGTCTAGCGGGGACACCTACGAGCAGTACTTC.

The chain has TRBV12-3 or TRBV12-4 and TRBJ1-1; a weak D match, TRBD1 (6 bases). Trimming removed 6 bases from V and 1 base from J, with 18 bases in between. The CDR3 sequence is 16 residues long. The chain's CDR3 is CASSLTGGRGNTEAFF. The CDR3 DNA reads TGTGCCAGCAGCCTAACGGGTGGCAGGGGGAACACTGAAGCTTTCTTT.

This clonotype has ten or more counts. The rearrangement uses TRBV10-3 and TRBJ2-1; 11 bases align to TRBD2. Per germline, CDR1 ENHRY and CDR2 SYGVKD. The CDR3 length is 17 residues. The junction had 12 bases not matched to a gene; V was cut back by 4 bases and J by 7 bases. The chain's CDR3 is CAISAADLAGGPNEQFF. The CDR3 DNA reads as TGTGCCATCAGTGCCGCGGACTTAGCGGGAGGGCCTAATGAGCAGTTCTTC.

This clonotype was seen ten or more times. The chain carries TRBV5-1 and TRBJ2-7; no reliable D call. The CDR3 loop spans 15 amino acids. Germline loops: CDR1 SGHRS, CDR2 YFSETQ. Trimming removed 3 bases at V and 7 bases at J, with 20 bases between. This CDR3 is CASSYSGPGVEEQYF. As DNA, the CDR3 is TGCGCCAGCAGCTACTCTGGGCCTGGGGTGGAGGAGCAGTACTTC.

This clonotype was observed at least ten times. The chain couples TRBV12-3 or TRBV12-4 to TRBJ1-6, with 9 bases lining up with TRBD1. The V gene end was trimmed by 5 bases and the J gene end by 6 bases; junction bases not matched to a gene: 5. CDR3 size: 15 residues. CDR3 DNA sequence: TGTGCCAGCAGTCCGGGACAGGGACTTAATTCACCCCTCCACTTT. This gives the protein CASSPGQGLNSPLHF.

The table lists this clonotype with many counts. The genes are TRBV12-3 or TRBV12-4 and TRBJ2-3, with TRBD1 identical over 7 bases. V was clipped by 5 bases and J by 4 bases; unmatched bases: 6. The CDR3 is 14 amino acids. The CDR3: CASSLRTGADTQYF. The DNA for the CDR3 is TGTGCCAGCAGTCTACGGACAGGTGCAGATACGCAGTATTTT.

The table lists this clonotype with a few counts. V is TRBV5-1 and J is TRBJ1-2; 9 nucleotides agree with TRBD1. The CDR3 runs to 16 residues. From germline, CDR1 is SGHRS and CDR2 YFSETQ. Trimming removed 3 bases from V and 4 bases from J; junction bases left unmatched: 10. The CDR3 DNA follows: TGCGCCAGCAGCTCCCTGGGGACAGGGAGTGCCTATGGCTACACCTTC. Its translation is CASSSLGTGSAYGYTF.

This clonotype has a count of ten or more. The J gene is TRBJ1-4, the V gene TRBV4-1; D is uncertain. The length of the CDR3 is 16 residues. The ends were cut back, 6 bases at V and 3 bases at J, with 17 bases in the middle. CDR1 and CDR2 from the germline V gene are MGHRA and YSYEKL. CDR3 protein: CASSRGVPGANEKLFF. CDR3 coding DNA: TGCGCCAGCAGTCGGGGTGTCCCTGGAGCTAATGAAAAACTGTTTTTT.

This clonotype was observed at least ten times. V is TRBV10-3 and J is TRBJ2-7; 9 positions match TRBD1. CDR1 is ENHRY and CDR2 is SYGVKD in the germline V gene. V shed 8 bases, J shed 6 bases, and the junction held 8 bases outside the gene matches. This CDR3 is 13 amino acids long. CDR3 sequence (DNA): TGTGCCATCGGACAGGGGCGGGTTTCCGAGCAGTACTTC. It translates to CAIGQGRVSEQYF.

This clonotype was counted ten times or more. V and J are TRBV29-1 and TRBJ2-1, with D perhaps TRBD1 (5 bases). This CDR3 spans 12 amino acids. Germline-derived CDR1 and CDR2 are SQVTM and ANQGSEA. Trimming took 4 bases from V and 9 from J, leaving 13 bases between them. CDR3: CSVVLGEGEQFF. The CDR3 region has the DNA TGCAGCGTTGTGTTAGGGGAAGGTGAGCAGTTCTTC.

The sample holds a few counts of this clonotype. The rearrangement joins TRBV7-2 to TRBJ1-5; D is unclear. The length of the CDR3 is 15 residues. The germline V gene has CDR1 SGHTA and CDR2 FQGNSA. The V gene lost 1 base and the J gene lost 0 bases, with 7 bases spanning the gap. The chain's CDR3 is CASSLDGDSNQPQHF. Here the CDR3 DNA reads TGTGCCAGCAGCTTAGATGGGGATAGCAATCAGCCCCAGCATTTT.

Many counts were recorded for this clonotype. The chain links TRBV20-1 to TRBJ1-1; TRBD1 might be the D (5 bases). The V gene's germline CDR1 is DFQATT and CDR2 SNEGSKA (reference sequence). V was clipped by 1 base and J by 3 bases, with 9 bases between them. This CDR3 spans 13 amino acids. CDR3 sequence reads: CSARGQGYTEAFF. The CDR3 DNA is TGCAGTGCTAGAGGGCAGGGATACACTGAAGCTTTCTTT.

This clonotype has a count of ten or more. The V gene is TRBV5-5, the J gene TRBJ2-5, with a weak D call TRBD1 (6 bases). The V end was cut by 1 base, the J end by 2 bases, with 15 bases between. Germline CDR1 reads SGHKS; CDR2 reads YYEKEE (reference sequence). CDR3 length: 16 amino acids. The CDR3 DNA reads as TGTGCCAGCAGCTTGCCGCAGGGGACCATACAAGAGACCCAGTACTTC. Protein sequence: CASSLPQGTIQETQYF.

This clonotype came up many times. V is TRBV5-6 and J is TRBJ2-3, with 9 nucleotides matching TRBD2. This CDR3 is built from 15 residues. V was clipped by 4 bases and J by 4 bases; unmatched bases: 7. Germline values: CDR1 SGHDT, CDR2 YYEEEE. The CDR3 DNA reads TGTGCCAGCAGCCGACTAGCGGTAACGGCAGATACGCAGTATTTT. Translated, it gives CASSRLAVTADTQYF.

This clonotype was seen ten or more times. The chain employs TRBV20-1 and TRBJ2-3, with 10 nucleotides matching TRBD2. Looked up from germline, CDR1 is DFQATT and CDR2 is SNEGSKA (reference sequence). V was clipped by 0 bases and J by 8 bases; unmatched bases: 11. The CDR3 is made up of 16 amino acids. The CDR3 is CSARDRGSGRQLTQYF. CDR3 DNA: TGCAGTGCTAGAGATCGGGGTAGCGGGAGGCAGCTTACGCAGTATTTT.

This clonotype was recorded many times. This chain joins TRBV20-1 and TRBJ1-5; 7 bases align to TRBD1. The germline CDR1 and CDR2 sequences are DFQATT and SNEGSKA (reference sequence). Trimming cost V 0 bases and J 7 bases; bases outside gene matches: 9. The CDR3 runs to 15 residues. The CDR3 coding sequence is TGCAGTGCTAGAGATCAAGACAGGGTATGGCAGCCCCAGCATTTT. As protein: CSARDQDRVWQPQHF.

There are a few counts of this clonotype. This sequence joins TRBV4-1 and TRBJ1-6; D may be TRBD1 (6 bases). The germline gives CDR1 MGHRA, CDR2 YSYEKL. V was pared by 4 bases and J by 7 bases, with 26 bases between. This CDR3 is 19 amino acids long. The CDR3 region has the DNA TGCGCCAGCAGCCCCCTTTTTACCGGGGGGCGTACCGTGAATTCACCCCTCCACTTT. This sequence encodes CASSPLFTGGRTVNSPLHF.

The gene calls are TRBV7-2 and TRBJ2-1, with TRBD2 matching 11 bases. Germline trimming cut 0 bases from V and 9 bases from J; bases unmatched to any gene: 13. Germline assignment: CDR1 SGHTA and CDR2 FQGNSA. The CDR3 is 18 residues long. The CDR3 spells CASSLASGLAGPVGEQFF. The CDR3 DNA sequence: TGTGCCAGCAGCTTAGCCTCAGGACTAGCGGGTCCCGTAGGTGAGCAGTTCTTC.

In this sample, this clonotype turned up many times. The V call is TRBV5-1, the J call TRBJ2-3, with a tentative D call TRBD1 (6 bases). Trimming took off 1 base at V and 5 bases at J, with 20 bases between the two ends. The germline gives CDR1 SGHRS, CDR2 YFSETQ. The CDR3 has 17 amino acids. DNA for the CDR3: TGCGCCAGCAGCTTGTTTATCAGGGACACTACCCTAGATACGCAGTATTTT. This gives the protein CASSLFIRDTTLDTQYF.

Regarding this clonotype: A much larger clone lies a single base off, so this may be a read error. This CDR3 is CALGASGGPDTQYF. DNA of the CDR3: TGTGCCCTCGGGGCTAGCGGAGGCCCAGATACGCAGTATTTT. V is TRBV6-1 and J is TRBJ2-3; 7 bases agree with TRBD2. The CDR3 spans 14 residues. V was pared by 11 bases and J by 4 bases, with 12 bases of the junction left unmatched. Germline assignment: CDR1 MNHNS and CDR2 SASEGT.

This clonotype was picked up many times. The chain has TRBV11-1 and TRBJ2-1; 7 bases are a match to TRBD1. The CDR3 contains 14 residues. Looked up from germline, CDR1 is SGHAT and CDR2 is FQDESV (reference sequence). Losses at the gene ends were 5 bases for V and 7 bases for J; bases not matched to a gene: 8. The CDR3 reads CASSLMTGTNEQFF. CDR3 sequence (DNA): TGTGCCAGCAGCCTCATGACAGGGACGAATGAGCAGTTCTTC.